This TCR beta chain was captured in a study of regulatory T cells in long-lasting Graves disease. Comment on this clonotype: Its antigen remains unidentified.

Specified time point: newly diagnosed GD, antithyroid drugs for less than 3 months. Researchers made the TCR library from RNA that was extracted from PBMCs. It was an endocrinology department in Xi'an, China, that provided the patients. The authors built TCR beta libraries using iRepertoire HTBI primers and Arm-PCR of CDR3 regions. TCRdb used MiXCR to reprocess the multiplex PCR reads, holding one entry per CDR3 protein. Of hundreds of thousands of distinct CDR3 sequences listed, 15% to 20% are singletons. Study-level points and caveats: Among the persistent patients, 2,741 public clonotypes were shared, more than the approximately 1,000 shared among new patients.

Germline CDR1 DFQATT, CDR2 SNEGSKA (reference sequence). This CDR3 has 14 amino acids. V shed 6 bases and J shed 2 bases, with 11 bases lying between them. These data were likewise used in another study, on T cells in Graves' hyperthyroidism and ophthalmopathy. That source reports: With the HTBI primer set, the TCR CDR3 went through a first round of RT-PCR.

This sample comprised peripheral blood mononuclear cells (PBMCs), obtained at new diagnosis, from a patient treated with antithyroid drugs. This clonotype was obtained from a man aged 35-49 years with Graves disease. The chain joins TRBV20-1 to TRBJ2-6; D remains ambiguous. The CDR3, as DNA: TGCAGTGCCTTACGGTCTCCTGGGGCCAACGTCCTGACTTTC. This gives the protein CSALRSPGANVLTF.